This T cell receptor (beta chain) is drawn from a study of beta chain features in type 1 diabetes. Study-level findings and limits: Among patients with Type 1 diabetes, TCRB CDR3s were moderately but significantly shorter in every one of the four CD4+ subsets. Naive, central memory and regulatory TCRB repertoires appeared more similar among patients than healthy donors. Shorter templates may be favored by PCR, equally so in patients and controls.

The V gene lost 0 bases and the J gene lost 2 bases, with 11 bases spanning the gap. This CDR3 is built from 15 residues. Per germline, CDR1 SGHNT and CDR2 YYREEE (reference sequence). The authors reverse transcribed all of the isolated RNA, so sequencing captured expressed TCRB transcripts. Using immunoSEQ multiplex PCR, the repertoire was profiled, and TCRdb retains in-frame clones only, with some absent. The repertoire has approximately 730,000 clones, 13% of them found once; the top ten carry less than 0.025%. As concerns this clone: As yet, its antigen is unknown.

Over 98% purity was reached by all sorted populations. This chain joins TRBV5-4 and TRBJ2-5; D ambiguous. Sequencing used naive CD4+ T cells from blood. The receptor comes from a man between 18 and 29 years old with type 1 diabetes. CDR3 DNA: TGTGCCAGCAGCTTGGGGCAGGCGTCTCAAGAGACCCAGTACTTC. Encoded protein: CASSLGQASQETQYF.